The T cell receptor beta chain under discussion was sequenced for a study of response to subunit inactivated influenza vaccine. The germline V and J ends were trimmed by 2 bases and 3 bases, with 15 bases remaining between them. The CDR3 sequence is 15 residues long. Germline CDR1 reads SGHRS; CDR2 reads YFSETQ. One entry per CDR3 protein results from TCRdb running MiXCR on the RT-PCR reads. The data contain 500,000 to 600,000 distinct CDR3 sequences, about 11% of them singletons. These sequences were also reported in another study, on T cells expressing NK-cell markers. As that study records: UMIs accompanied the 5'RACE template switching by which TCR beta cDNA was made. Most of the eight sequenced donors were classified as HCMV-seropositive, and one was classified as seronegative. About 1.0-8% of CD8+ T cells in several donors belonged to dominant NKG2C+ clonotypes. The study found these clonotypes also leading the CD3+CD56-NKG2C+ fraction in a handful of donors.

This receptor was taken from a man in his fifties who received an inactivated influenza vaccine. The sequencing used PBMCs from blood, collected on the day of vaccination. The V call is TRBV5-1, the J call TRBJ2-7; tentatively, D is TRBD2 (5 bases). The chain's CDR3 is CASSLDVEVNYEQYF. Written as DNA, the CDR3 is TGCGCCAGCAGCTTAGACGTGGAGGTGAACTACGAGCAGTACTTC.